These T cell receptor beta chains were read from a single sample in a study of a mutant IDH1 vaccine in newly diagnosed glioma. TCRdb's table, derived via immunoSEQ multiplex PCR, lists solely in-frame clones and lacks some. The top ten hold around 2.5% of the sample, which has around 50,000 clones, 80% to 90% seen once. The specimen was PBMCs, collected from a glioma patient treated with radiotherapy, temozolomide or both. The receptors come from a man in his forties or fifties with glioma. Each CDR3 is given with its conserved first and last residue. Each record gives: CDR3 protein, CDR3 DNA, D gene, V gene, J gene, clone size. D genes are given only for firm matches. The size of a clone is reported for some rows only, either as once, few or many, or as a class for expanded clones.

cdr3_aa: CASSPPGLAGSEQYF; cdr3_nt: TGTGCCAGCAGCCCCCCAGGACTAGCGGGATCCGAGCAGTACTTC; d_call: TRBD2; v_call: TRBV9; j_call: TRBJ2-7; clone_size: -
cdr3_aa: CASTPGAGTTEAFF; cdr3_nt: TGTGCCAGCACTCCCGGGGCAGGGACCACTGAAGCTTTCTTT; d_call: -; v_call: TRBV6-4; j_call: TRBJ1-1; clone_size: -
cdr3_aa: CAISGGTGELFF; cdr3_nt: TGTGCCATCAGCGGGGGCACCGGGGAGCTGTTTTTT; d_call: -; v_call: TRBV10-3; j_call: TRBJ2-2; clone_size: -
cdr3_aa: CASSLGGGRAADEQFF; cdr3_nt: TGCGCCAGCAGCTTGGGGGGCGGCAGAGCGGCCGATGAGCAGTTCTTC; d_call: -; v_call: TRBV5-1; j_call: TRBJ2-1; clone_size: -
cdr3_aa: CASRGLAVQETQYF; cdr3_nt: TGTGCCAGCAGGGGATTAGCGGTCCAAGAGACCCAGTACTTC; d_call: -; v_call: TRBV27; j_call: TRBJ2-5; clone_size: -
cdr3_aa: CASSSALHSSYNEQFF; cdr3_nt: TGTGCCAGCAGCTCCGCTCTCCATAGCTCCTACAATGAGCAGTTCTTC; d_call: -; v_call: TRBV13; j_call: TRBJ2-1; clone_size: -
cdr3_aa: CASMASGSGETQYF; cdr3_nt: TGTGCCAGCATGGCTAGCGGGAGTGGGGAGACCCAGTACTTC; d_call: TRBD2; v_call: TRBV27; j_call: TRBJ2-5; clone_size: medium-sized
cdr3_aa: CASSLGLAGGPQYEQYF; cdr3_nt: TGTGCCAGCAGCTTGGGACTAGCGGGAGGCCCACAGTACGAGCAGTACTTC; d_call: TRBD2; v_call: TRBV7-2; j_call: TRBJ2-7; clone_size: -
cdr3_aa: CASSQSGGGPQNIQYF; cdr3_nt: TGTGCCAGCAGCCAGAGTGGGGGAGGGCCTCAAAACATTCAGTACTTC; d_call: TRBD2; v_call: TRBV14; j_call: TRBJ2-4; clone_size: -
cdr3_aa: CASSWDRGQETQYF; cdr3_nt: TGTGCCAGCAGCTGGGACAGGGGGCAAGAGACCCAGTACTTC; d_call: TRBD1; v_call: TRBV5-4; j_call: TRBJ2-5; clone_size: -
cdr3_aa: CASSLVVYEQYF; cdr3_nt: TGTGCCAGCAGCTTAGTTGTGTACGAGCAGTACTTC; d_call: -; v_call: TRBV7-9; j_call: TRBJ2-7; clone_size: -
cdr3_aa: CASRERRGFQAWGEQFF; cdr3_nt: TGTGCCAGCAGAGAAAGAAGGGGGTTTCAAGCGTGGGGTGAGCAGTTCTTC; d_call: -; v_call: TRBV11-1; j_call: TRBJ2-1; clone_size: -
cdr3_aa: CASKTDSPLGNTIYF; cdr3_nt: TGTGCCAGCAAGACCGACAGTCCGTTAGGAAACACCATATATTTT; d_call: -; v_call: TRBV6-6; j_call: TRBJ1-3; clone_size: -
cdr3_aa: CASSELPGRETQYF; cdr3_nt: TGTGCCAGCAGCGAGTTGCCGGGACGGGAGACCCAGTACTTC; d_call: -; v_call: TRBV7-3; j_call: TRBJ2-5; clone_size: -
cdr3_aa: CASSVGLRTNEKLFF; cdr3_nt: TGTGCCAGCAGCGTGGGATTGCGAACTAATGAAAAACTGTTTTTT; d_call: -; v_call: TRBV9; j_call: TRBJ1-4; clone_size: -
cdr3_aa: CASSREGRNEQFF; cdr3_nt: TGTGCCAGCAGCAGGGAGGGCCGCAATGAGCAGTTCTTC; d_call: TRBD2; v_call: TRBV6-5; j_call: TRBJ2-1; clone_size: once
cdr3_aa: CASTPRRGQYEQYF; cdr3_nt: TGCGCCTCCACTCCCCGCAGGGGGCAGTACGAGCAGTACTTC; d_call: TRBD1; v_call: TRBV5-1; j_call: TRBJ2-7; clone_size: -
cdr3_aa: CASSQAFRGPLSYEQYF; cdr3_nt: TGCGCCAGCAGCCAGGCTTTCAGGGGGCCCCTTTCCTACGAGCAGTACTTC; d_call: TRBD1; v_call: TRBV4-3; j_call: TRBJ2-7; clone_size: -
cdr3_aa: CASSIPVAGGSYNEQFF; cdr3_nt: TGTGCCAGTAGTATACCGGTAGCCGGTGGATCCTACAATGAGCAGTTCTTC; d_call: -; v_call: TRBV19; j_call: TRBJ2-1; clone_size: -
cdr3_aa: CASSFTGAEETQYF; cdr3_nt: TGTGCCAGCAGCTTCACAGGGGCTGAAGAGACCCAGTACTTC; d_call: TRBD1; v_call: TRBV5-5; j_call: TRBJ2-5; clone_size: -
cdr3_aa: CSVRTSYNEQFF; cdr3_nt: TGCAGCGTCCGGACATCCTACAATGAGCAGTTCTTC; d_call: -; v_call: TRBV29-1; j_call: TRBJ2-1; clone_size: -
cdr3_aa: CASRRGGDADTQYF; cdr3_nt: TGTGCCAGTAGAAGAGGGGGCGATGCAGATACGCAGTATTTT; d_call: TRBD1; v_call: TRBV19; j_call: TRBJ2-3; clone_size: -
cdr3_aa: CASSVGTDTQYF; cdr3_nt: TGTGCCAGCAGTGTAGGTACAGATACGCAGTATTTT; d_call: -; v_call: TRBV12-1; j_call: TRBJ2-3; clone_size: -
cdr3_aa: CASSALVSTDTQYF; cdr3_nt: TGTGCCAGCAGCGCACTAGTGTCCACAGATACGCAGTATTTT; d_call: -; v_call: TRBV9; j_call: TRBJ2-3; clone_size: -
cdr3_aa: CAWTGGANQPQHF; cdr3_nt: TGTGCCTGGACAGGGGGGGCCAATCAGCCCCAGCATTTT; d_call: TRBD1; v_call: TRBV30; j_call: TRBJ1-5; clone_size: -
cdr3_aa: CASTSDSYSNQPQHF; cdr3_nt: TGTGCCAGTACCTCCGACAGTTATAGCAATCAGCCCCAGCATTTT; d_call: -; v_call: TRBV19; j_call: TRBJ1-5; clone_size: -
cdr3_aa: CASSMTAGNTIYF; cdr3_nt: TGTGCCAGCAGCATGACAGCAGGAAACACCATATATTTT; d_call: -; v_call: TRBV9; j_call: TRBJ1-3; clone_size: -
cdr3_aa: CASSFGGGITEAFF; cdr3_nt: TGTGCCAGCAGCTTCGGAGGGGGCATCACTGAAGCTTTCTTT; d_call: TRBD1; v_call: TRBV11-2; j_call: TRBJ1-1; clone_size: -
cdr3_aa: CASSLEPPGSSYNEQFF; cdr3_nt: TGTGCCAGCAGCTTAGAGCCCCCGGGGAGCTCCTACAATGAGCAGTTCTTC; d_call: -; v_call: TRBV7-8; j_call: TRBJ2-1; clone_size: -
cdr3_aa: CASSLKGGSEQYF; cdr3_nt: TGTGCCAGCAGCTTAAAAGGGGGCTCCGAGCAGTACTTC; d_call: TRBD1; v_call: TRBV11-2; j_call: TRBJ2-7; clone_size: -
cdr3_aa: CASSYQGVWGEQYF; cdr3_nt: TGTGCCAGCAGTTACCAAGGGGTCTGGGGCGAGCAGTACTTC; d_call: -; v_call: TRBV6-5; j_call: TRBJ2-7; clone_size: -
cdr3_aa: CASSPGEQGGYEQYF; cdr3_nt: TGTGCCAGCTCACCAGGTGAACAGGGTGGCTACGAGCAGTACTTC; d_call: -; v_call: TRBV18; j_call: TRBJ2-7; clone_size: -
cdr3_aa: CASSPPWGQNTEAFF; cdr3_nt: TGTGCCAGCTCACCACCCTGGGGACAGAACACTGAAGCTTTCTTT; d_call: -; v_call: TRBV18; j_call: TRBJ1-1; clone_size: few
cdr3_aa: CASGRTDALDQPQHF; cdr3_nt: TGTGCCAGCGGGAGAACAGACGCCCTAGATCAGCCCCAGCATTTT; d_call: -; v_call: TRBV9; j_call: TRBJ1-5; clone_size: -
cdr3_aa: CASRRDIPYNEQFF; cdr3_nt: TGTGCCAGCAGACGGGATATCCCCTACAATGAGCAGTTCTTC; d_call: -; v_call: TRBV2; j_call: TRBJ2-1; clone_size: -
cdr3_aa: CASSPFGTSPSYNEQFF; cdr3_nt: TGTGCCAGCAGTCCGTTTGGGACTAGCCCATCCTACAATGAGCAGTTCTTC; d_call: TRBD2; v_call: TRBV27; j_call: TRBJ2-1; clone_size: -
cdr3_aa: CASLRALQETQYF; cdr3_nt: TGTGCGAGTCTTAGGGCTCTTCAAGAGACCCAGTACTTC; d_call: -; v_call: TRBV6-1; j_call: TRBJ2-5; clone_size: -
cdr3_aa: CASSKRPAYNEQFF; cdr3_nt: TGTGCCAGTAGCAAGCGGCCCGCCTACAATGAGCAGTTCTTC; d_call: -; v_call: TRBV19; j_call: TRBJ2-1; clone_size: once
cdr3_aa: CASSPGLAGGAYEQYF; cdr3_nt: TGTGCCAGCAGCCCGGGACTAGCGGGAGGGGCCTACGAGCAGTACTTC; d_call: TRBD2; v_call: TRBV5-4; j_call: TRBJ2-7; clone_size: -
cdr3_aa: CASSPQPLATQETQYF; cdr3_nt: TGTGCCAGCAGCCCCCAACCACTAGCGACCCAAGAGACCCAGTACTTC; d_call: TRBD2; v_call: TRBV7-2; j_call: TRBJ2-5; clone_size: -
cdr3_aa: CASSPRGDYGYTF; cdr3_nt: TGTGCCAGCAGCCCCCGGGGAGACTATGGCTACACCTTC; d_call: -; v_call: TRBV7-9; j_call: TRBJ1-2; clone_size: -
cdr3_aa: CASSQGFYEQYF; cdr3_nt: TGTGCCAGCAGTCAAGGCTTCTACGAGCAGTACTTC; d_call: -; v_call: TRBV6-6; j_call: TRBJ2-7; clone_size: -
cdr3_aa: CAISDHGLQPQHF; cdr3_nt: TGTGCCATCAGTGACCATGGACTTCAGCCCCAGCATTTT; d_call: -; v_call: TRBV10-3; j_call: TRBJ1-5; clone_size: -
cdr3_aa: CASSFQGSNIQYF; cdr3_nt: TGTGCCAGCAGCTTTCAGGGGTCGAACATTCAGTACTTC; d_call: -; v_call: TRBV7-8; j_call: TRBJ2-4; clone_size: -
cdr3_aa: CASSLFDSAYGYTF; cdr3_nt: TGCGCCAGCAGCTTGTTCGACAGCGCCTATGGCTACACCTTC; d_call: -; v_call: TRBV5-1; j_call: TRBJ1-2; clone_size: few
cdr3_aa: CASSPPSNDGYGYTF; cdr3_nt: TGTGCCAGCTCACCACCGTCTAATGATGGCTATGGCTACACCTTC; d_call: -; v_call: TRBV18; j_call: TRBJ1-2; clone_size: -
cdr3_aa: CASSTWMAGEGQQFF; cdr3_nt: TGTGCCAGCAGCACCTGGATGGCGGGAGAAGGTCAGCAGTTCTTC; d_call: TRBD2; v_call: TRBV13; j_call: TRBJ2-1; clone_size: -
cdr3_aa: CAGSGGIDEQYF; cdr3_nt: TGTGCCGGTTCAGGGGGAATTGACGAGCAGTACTTC; d_call: TRBD1; v_call: TRBV18; j_call: TRBJ2-7; clone_size: -
cdr3_aa: CASSFSLNNEQFF; cdr3_nt: TGTGCCAGCAGCTTCAGCCTTAACAATGAGCAGTTCTTC; d_call: -; v_call: TRBV7-2; j_call: TRBJ2-1; clone_size: -
cdr3_aa: CASGPGLYYEQYF; cdr3_nt: TGTGCCAGCGGTCCGGGACTCTACTACGAGCAGTACTTC; d_call: -; v_call: TRBV6-1; j_call: TRBJ2-7; clone_size: -
cdr3_aa: CASSLPIGELFF; cdr3_nt: TGTGCCAGCAGCTTACCAATCGGGGAGCTGTTTTTT; d_call: -; v_call: TRBV7-9; j_call: TRBJ2-2; clone_size: -
cdr3_aa: CAITTTGLHGELFF; cdr3_nt: TGTGCCATCACCACTACAGGGCTTCACGGGGAGCTGTTTTTT; d_call: -; v_call: TRBV10-3; j_call: TRBJ2-2; clone_size: -
cdr3_aa: CASSQEWRGRNTEAFF; cdr3_nt: TGCGCCAGCAGCCAAGAGTGGAGGGGTCGGAACACTGAAGCTTTCTTT; d_call: -; v_call: TRBV4-1; j_call: TRBJ1-1; clone_size: -
cdr3_aa: CASRRFSGRGSYEQYF; cdr3_nt: TGTGCCAGCAGGAGATTTAGCGGGAGAGGCTCCTACGAGCAGTACTTC; d_call: TRBD2; v_call: TRBV28; j_call: TRBJ2-7; clone_size: -
cdr3_aa: CASSLRSVNEQYF; cdr3_nt: TGCGCCAGCAGCCTAAGAAGTGTCAACGAGCAGTACTTC; d_call: -; v_call: TRBV5-1; j_call: TRBJ2-7; clone_size: -
cdr3_aa: CASSQGSGTSGNNEQFF; cdr3_nt: TGTGCCAGCAGCCAGGGATCAGGGACTAGCGGTAACAATGAGCAGTTCTTC; d_call: TRBD2; v_call: TRBV4-2; j_call: TRBJ2-1; clone_size: -
cdr3_aa: CASSLGRLQETQYF; cdr3_nt: TGCGCCAGCAGCTTAGGCAGACTCCAAGAGACCCAGTACTTC; d_call: -; v_call: TRBV5-1; j_call: TRBJ2-5; clone_size: -
cdr3_aa: CASSSPYASYEQYF; cdr3_nt: TGTGCCAGCAGTTCCCCCTACGCATCCTACGAGCAGTACTTC; d_call: -; v_call: TRBV6-5; j_call: TRBJ2-7; clone_size: -
cdr3_aa: CASSSWSSGNTIYF; cdr3_nt: TGTGCCAGTAGTAGCTGGAGCTCTGGAAACACCATATATTTT; d_call: -; v_call: TRBV19; j_call: TRBJ1-3; clone_size: -